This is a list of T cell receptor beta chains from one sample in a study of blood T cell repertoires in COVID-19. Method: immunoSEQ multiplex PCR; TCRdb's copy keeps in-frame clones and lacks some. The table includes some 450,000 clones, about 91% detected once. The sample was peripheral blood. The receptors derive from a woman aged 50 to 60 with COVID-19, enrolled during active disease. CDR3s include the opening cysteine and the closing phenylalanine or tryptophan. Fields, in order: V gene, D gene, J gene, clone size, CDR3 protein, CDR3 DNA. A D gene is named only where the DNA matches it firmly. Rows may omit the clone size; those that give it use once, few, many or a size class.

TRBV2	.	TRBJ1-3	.	CASSESTISGNTIYF	TGTGCCAGCAGTGAAAGTACAATCTCTGGAAACACCATATATTTT
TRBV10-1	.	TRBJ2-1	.	CASSESTLGHEQFF	TGCGCCAGCAGTGAGTCGACCCTAGGCCATGAGCAGTTCTTC
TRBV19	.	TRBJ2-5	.	CASSIVSQETQYF	TGTGCCAGTAGTATTGTCAGCCAAGAGACCCAGTACTTC
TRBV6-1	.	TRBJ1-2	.	CASSEGGGSNYGYTF	TGTGCCAGCAGTGAAGGGGGAGGCTCAAACTATGGCTACACCTTC
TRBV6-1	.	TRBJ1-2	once	CASSEIRDTNNYGYTF	TGTGCCAGCAGTGAGATCCGGGACACCAATAACTATGGCTACACCTTC
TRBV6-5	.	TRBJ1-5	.	CASSRVPGNQPQHF	TGTGCCAGTTCCAGGGTTCCGGGCAATCAGCCCCAGCATTTT
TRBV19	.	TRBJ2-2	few	CASRDYGELFF	TGTGCCAGTAGGGACTACGGGGAGCTGTTTTTT
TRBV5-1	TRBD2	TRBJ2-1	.	CASSSGDYNEQFF	TGCGCCAGCAGCAGCGGGGATTACAATGAGCAGTTCTTC
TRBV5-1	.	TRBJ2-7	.	CASKSYGGPYEQYF	TGCGCCAGCAAATCGTACGGGGGTCCCTACGAGCAGTACTTC
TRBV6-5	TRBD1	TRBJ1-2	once	CASSSPRDRIYGYTF	TGTGCCAGCAGTTCCCCTCGGGACAGAATTTATGGCTACACCTTC
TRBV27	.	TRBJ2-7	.	CASSLSTSGEQYF	TGTGCCAGCAGTTTATCCACTTCAGGAGAGCAGTACTTC
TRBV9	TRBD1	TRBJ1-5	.	CASSPRDRAFQPQHF	TGTGCCAGCAGCCCCCGGGACAGGGCCTTTCAGCCCCAGCATTTT
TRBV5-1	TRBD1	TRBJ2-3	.	CASSVSGTGFTDTQYF	TGCGCCAGCAGCGTTTCCGGGACAGGGTTTACAGATACGCAGTATTTT
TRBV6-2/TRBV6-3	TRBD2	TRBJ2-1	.	CASSSAGGPYNEQFF	TGTGCCAGCAGCTCAGCGGGGGGGCCGTACAATGAGCAGTTCTTC
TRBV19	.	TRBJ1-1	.	CASSIGPEAFF	TGTGCCAGTAGTATTGGGCCTGAAGCTTTCTTT
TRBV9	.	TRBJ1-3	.	CASSGSRGRGSGNTIYF	TGTGCCAGCAGCGGGTCAAGGGGCAGGGGCTCTGGAAACACCATATATTTT
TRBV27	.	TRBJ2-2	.	CASSSPLNRPLRGELFF	TGTGCCAGCAGTTCCCCCCTAAACAGGCCCCTTCGCGGGGAGCTGTTTTTT
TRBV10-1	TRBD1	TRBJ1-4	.	CASSVLTGSNEKLFF	TGCGCCAGCAGTGTACTGACAGGGTCTAATGAAAAACTGTTTTTT